The entry that follows covers one TCR beta chain sequence. The ends were cut back, 0 bases at V and 8 bases at J, with 10 bases in the middle. Germline V gene data show CDR1 as SQVTM and CDR2 as ANQGSEA. The CDR3 spans 12 residues. Enrolled through a virtual design, the participants were between roughly 18 and 95 years of age and came from about two dozen US areas. This record comes from a study of blood T cell repertoires in COVID-19. Study processing details: Cell counts per sample came from amplifying reference gene primers. Clones were sequenced by immunoSEQ multiplex PCR, and TCRdb holds only the in-frame ones, with some missing. V, J and clone size are those of that table, while D and trimming were read from the DNA. The table shows about 390,000 clones, with roughly 89% occurring only once.

The chain is built from TRBV29-1 and TRBJ1-2; D unclear. This clonotype was sampled from a woman aged 50 to 65 who had recovered from COVID-19. Material: PBMCs or T cells enriched from blood (not recorded which). The CDR3 nucleotides read TGCAGCGTTGAAGATCTAGTGAGGGGCTACACCTTC. Amino acids: CSVEDLVRGYTF.